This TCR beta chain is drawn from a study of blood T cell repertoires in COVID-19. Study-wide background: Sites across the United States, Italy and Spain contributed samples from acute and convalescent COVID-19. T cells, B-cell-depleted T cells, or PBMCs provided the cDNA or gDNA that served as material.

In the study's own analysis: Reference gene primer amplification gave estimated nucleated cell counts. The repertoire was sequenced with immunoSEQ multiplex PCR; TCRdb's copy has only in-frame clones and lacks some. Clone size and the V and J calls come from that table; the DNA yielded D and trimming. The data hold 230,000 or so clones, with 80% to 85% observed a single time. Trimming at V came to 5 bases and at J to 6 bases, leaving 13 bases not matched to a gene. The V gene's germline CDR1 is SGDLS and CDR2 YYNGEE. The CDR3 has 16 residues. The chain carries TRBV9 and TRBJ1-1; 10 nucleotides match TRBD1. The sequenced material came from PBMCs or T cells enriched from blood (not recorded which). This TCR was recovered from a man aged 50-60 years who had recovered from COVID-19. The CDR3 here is CASSAPGTGVISEAFF. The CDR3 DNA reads TGTGCCAGCAGTGCCCCCGGGACAGGGGTCATTTCTGAAGCTTTCTTT.